This record covers a single TCR beta chain. Sequencing was performed with immunoSEQ multiplex PCR; in TCRdb, only in-frame clones are kept and a portion is missing. The sample contains about 230,000 clones, 65% to 85% of which appear only once. This sample was taken from a study of blood T cell repertoires in COVID-19. The CDR3 consists of 12 residues. Germline V CDR1 and CDR2: MDHEN, SYDVKM. V lost 8 bases, J lost 4 bases, and 9 bases lay in between. This sequence was found in a man aged 45-65 years with active or convalescent COVID-19. The sample consisted of peripheral blood. The chain is built from TRBV28 and TRBJ1-5; unclear D gene. In nucleotides, the CDR3 is TGTGCCAGCGGGAGTGTTAATCAGCCCCAGCATTTT. Protein: CASGSVNQPQHF.